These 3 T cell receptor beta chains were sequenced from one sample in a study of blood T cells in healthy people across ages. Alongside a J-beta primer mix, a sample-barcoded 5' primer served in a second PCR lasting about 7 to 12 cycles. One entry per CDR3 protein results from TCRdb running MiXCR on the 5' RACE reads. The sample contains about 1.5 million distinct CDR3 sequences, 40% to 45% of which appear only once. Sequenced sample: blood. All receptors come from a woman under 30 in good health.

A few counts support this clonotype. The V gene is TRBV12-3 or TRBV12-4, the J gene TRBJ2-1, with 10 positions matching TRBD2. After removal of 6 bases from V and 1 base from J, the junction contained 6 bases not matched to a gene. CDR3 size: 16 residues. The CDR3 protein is CASRSSGSGSYNEQFF. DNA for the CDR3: TGTGCCAGCAGGTCTAGCGGGAGTGGGTCCTACAATGAGCAGTTCTTC.

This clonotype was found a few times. In DNA form, the CDR3 reads TGCAGTGCTAGATTCCCGGGACAGGTCCTCACCTACGAGCAGTACTTC. Translated: CSARFPGQVLTYEQYF. The V and J genes are TRBV20-1 and TRBJ2-7, with 8 positions matching TRBD1. The CDR3 covers 16 residues. Germline V gene sequence: CDR1 DFQATT, CDR2 SNEGSKA (reference sequence). V shed 2 bases and J 2 bases; nucleotides not matched to a gene: 11.

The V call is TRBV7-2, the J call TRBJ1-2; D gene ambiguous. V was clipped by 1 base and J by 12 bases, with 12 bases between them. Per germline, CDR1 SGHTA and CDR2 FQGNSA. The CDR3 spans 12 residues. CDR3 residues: CASSLDYGIHTF. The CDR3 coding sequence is TGTGCCAGCAGCTTAGATTACGGAATTCACACCTTC.